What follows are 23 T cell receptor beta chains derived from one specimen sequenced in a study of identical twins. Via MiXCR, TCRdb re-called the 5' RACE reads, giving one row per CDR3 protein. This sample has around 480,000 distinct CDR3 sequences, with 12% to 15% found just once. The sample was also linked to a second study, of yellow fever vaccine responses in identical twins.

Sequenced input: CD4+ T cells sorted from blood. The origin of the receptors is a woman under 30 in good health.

The CDR3 sequence: CASSSSTWSGNIQYF. Written as DNA, the CDR3 is TGTGCCAGCAGCTCTTCTACGTGGTCGGGGAACATTCAGTACTTC. The chain is built from TRBV11-2 and TRBJ2-4; a weak D match, TRBD2 (5 bases). This CDR3 has 15 amino acids. V was clipped by 4 bases and J by 7 bases, with 17 bases between them. Germline CDR1 is SGHAT and CDR2 is FQNNGV. The full variable domain, with the rest looked up from reference TRBV11-2 and TRBJ2-4, is EAGVAQSPRYKIIEKRQSVAFWCNPISGHATLYWYQQILGQGPKLLIQFQNNGVVDDSQLPKDRFSAERLKGVDSTLKIQPAKLEDSAVYLCASSSSTWSGNIQYFGAGTRLSVL.

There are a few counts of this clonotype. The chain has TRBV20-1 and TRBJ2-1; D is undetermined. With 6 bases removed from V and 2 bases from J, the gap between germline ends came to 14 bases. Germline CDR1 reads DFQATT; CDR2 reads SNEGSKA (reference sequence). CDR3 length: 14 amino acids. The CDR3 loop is CSAFRVRTYNEQFF. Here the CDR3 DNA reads TGCAGTGCATTCCGGGTTAGGACCTACAATGAGCAGTTCTTC.

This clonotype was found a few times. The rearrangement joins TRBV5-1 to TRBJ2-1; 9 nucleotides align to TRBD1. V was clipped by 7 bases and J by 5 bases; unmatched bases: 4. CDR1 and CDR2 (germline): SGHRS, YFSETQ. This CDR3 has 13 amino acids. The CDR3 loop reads CASGTGHNNEQFF. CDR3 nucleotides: TGCGCCAGCGGGACAGGGCATAACAATGAGCAGTTCTTC.

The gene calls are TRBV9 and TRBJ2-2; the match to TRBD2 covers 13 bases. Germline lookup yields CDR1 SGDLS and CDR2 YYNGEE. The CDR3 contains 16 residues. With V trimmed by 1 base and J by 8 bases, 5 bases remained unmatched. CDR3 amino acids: CASSVRLAGGIGELFF. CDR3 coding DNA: TGTGCCAGCAGCGTAAGACTAGCGGGAGGAATAGGGGAGCTGTTTTTT.

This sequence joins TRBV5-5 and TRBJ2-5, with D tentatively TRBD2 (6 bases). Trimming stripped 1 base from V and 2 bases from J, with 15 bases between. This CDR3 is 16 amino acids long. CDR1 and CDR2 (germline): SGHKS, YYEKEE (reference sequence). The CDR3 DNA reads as TGTGCCAGCAGCTTGTTGGAGGAGGGACGTCAAGAGACCCAGTACTTC. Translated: CASSLLEEGRQETQYF.

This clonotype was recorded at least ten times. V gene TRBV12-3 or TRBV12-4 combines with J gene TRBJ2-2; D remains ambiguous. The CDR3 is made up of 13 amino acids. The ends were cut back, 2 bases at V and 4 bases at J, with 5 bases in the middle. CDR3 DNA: TGTGCCAGCAGTTTACTAAGCACCGGGGAGCTGTTTTTT. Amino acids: CASSLLSTGELFF.

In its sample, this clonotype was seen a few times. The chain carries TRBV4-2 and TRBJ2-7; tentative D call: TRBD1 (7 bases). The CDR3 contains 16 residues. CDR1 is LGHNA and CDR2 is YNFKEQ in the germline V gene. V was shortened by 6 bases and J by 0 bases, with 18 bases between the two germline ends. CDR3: CASRRSARDSSYEQYF. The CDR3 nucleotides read TGTGCCAGCAGACGAAGCGCGCGGGACAGCTCCTACGAGCAGTACTTC.

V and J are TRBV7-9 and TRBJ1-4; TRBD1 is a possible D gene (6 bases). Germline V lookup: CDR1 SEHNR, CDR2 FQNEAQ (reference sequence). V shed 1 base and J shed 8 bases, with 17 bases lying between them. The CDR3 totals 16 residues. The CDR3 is CASSLGRGQLGEKLFF. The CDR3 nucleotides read TGTGCCAGCAGCTTAGGTCGGGGGCAACTAGGGGAAAAACTGTTTTTT.

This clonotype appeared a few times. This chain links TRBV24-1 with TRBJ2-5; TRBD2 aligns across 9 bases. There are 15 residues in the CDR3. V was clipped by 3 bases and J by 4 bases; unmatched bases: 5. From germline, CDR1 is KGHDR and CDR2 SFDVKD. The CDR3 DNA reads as TGTGCCACCAGTGATCAGCGGGGGGTCGGAGAGACCCAGTACTTC. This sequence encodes CATSDQRGVGETQYF.

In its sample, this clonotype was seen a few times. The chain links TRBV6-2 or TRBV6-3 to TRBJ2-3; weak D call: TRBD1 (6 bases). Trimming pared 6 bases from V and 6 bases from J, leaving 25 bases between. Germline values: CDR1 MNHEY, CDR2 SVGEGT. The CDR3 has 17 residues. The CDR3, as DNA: TGTGCCAGCAGCGGACGAGGGGGTTTAGTCGCGTCGGATACGCAGTATTTT. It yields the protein CASSGRGGLVASDTQYF.

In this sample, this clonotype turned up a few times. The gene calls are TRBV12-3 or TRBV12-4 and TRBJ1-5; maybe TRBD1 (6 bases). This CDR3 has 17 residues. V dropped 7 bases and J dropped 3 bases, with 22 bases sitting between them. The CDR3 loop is CASTDFRIGQLNQPQHF. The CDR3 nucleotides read TGTGCCAGCACCGATTTTAGGATTGGACAGCTCAATCAGCCCCAGCATTTT.

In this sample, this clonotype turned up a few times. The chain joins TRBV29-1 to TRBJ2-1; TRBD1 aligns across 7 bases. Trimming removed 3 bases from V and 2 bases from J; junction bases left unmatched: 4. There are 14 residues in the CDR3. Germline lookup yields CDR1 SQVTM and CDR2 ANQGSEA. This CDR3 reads CSVEKGATYNEQFF. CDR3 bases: TGCAGCGTTGAGAAGGGGGCTACCTACAATGAGCAGTTCTTC.

The CDR3 is CSAELIEVGEAFF. In nucleotides, the CDR3 is TGCAGCGCGGAACTTATAGAGGTTGGCGAAGCTTTCTTT. The chain uses TRBV29-1 and TRBJ1-1; D unresolved. The germline V gene has CDR1 SQVTM and CDR2 ANQGSEA. The CDR3 totals 13 residues. The V gene lost 7 bases and the J gene lost 8 bases, with 20 bases spanning the gap. Using reference TRBV29-1 and TRBJ1-1 for the parts outside the CDR3, the full variable domain is SAVISQKPSRDICQRGTSLTIQCQVDSQVTMMFWYRQQPGQSLTLIATANQGSEATYESGFVIDKFPISRPNLTFSTLTVSNMSPEDSSIYLCSAELIEVGEAFFGQGTRLTVV.

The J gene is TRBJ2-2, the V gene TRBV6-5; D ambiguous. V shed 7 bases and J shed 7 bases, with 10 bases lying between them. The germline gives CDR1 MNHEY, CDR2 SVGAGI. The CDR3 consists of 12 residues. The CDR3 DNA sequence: TGTGCCAGCACCTTTAACGGCGGGGAGCTGTTTTTT. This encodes CASTFNGGELFF.

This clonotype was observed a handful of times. CDR3: CASSQVSSGSADTQYF. DNA of the CDR3: TGTGCCAGCAGCCAAGTGTCTAGCGGGAGCGCAGATACGCAGTATTTT. This sequence joins TRBV3-1 and TRBJ2-3, with 10 bases that match TRBD2. Trimming cost V 1 base and J 4 bases; bases outside gene matches: 5. The length of the CDR3 is 16 residues. The germline gives CDR1 LGHDT, CDR2 YNNKEL (reference sequence).

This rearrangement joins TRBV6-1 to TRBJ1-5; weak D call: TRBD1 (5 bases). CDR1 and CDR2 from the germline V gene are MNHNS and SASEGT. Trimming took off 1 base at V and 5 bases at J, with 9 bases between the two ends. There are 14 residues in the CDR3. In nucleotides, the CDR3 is TGTGCCAGCAGTGAAGTGTGGGGCTATCAGCCCCAGCATTTT. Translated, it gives CASSEVWGYQPQHF.

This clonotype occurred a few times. This CDR3 reads CASSFSSTVGTSGRSTDTQYF. Here the CDR3 DNA reads TGTGCCAGCAGTTTCTCCTCAACTGTCGGGACTAGCGGGAGGAGCACAGATACGCAGTATTTT. The rearrangement uses TRBV12-3 or TRBV12-4 and TRBJ2-3, with 15 bases lining up with TRBD2. J was trimmed by 0 bases and V by 3 bases; bases with no gene match: 13. CDR3 length equals 21 residues.

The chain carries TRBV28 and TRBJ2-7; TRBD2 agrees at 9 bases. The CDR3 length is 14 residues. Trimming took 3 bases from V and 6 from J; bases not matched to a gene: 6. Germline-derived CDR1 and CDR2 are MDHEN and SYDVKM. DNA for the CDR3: TGTGCCAGCAGTTTTGTAGCGGGAGCCTCCGAGCAGTACTTC. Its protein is CASSFVAGASEQYF.

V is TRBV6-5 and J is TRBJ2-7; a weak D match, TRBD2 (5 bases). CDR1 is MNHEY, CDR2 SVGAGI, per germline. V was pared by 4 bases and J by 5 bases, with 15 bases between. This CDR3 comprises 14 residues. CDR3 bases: TGTGCCAGCAGTTGGTCCGGGGATGAGGACGAGCAGTACTTC. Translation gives CASSWSGDEDEQYF.

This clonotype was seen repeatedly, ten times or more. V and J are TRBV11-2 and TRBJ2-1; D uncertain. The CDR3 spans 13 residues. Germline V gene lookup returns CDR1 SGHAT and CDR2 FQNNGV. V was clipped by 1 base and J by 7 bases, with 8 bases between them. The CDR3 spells CASSLGQLNEQFF. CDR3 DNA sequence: TGTGCCAGCAGCTTAGGTCAGTTGAATGAGCAGTTCTTC.

The CDR3 nucleotides read TGTGCCAGCAGCCAAGAACGGCAGGGAATTGCTGGGGCCAACGTCCTGACTTTC. Translated: CASSQERQGIAGANVLTF. V and J are TRBV3-1 and TRBJ2-6, with a weak D call TRBD1 (5 bases). The CDR3 sequence is 18 residues long. The germline V gene has CDR1 LGHDT and CDR2 YNNKEL (reference sequence). V lost 0 bases and J lost 2, with 14 bases in between.

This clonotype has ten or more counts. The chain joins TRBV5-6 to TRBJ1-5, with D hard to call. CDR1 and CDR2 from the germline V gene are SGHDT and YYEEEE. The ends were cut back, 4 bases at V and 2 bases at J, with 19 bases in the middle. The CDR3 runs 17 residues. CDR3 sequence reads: CASSRRLSGIGNQPQHF. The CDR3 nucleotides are TGTGCCAGCAGCCGTCGATTGTCGGGGATCGGCAATCAGCCCCAGCATTTT.

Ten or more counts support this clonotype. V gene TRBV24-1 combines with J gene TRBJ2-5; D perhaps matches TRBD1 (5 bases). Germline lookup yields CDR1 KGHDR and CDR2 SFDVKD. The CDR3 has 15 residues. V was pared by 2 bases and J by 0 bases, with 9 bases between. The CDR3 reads CATSDSTVYQETQYF. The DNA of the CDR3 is TGTGCCACCAGTGATTCGACAGTCTACCAAGAGACCCAGTACTTC.